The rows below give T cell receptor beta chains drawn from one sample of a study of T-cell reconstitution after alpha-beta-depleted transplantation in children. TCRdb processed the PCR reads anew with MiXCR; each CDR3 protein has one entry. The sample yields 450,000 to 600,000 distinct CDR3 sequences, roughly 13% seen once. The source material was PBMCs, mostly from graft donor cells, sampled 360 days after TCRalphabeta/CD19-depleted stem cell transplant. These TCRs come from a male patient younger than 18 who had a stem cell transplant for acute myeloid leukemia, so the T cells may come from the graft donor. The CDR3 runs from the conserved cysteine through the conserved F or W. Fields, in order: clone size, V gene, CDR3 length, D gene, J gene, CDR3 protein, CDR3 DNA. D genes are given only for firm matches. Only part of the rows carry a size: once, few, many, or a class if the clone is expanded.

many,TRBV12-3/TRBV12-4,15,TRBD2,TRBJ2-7,CASSLAGGPLNEQYF,TGTGCCAGCAGTCTAGCGGGAGGGCCGCTCAACGAGCAGTACTTC
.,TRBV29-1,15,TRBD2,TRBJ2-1,CSVNKAGGPYNEQFF,TGCAGCGTCAATAAAGCGGGAGGGCCCTACAATGAGCAGTTCTTC
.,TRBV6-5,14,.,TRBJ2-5,CASSNPPAQETQYF,TGTGCCAGCAGTAACCCCCCAGCACAAGAGACCCAGTACTTC
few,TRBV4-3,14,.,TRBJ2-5,CASSHTRVGETQYF,TGCGCCAGCAGCCACACCCGGGTCGGAGAGACCCAGTACTTC
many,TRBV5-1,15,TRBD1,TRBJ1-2,CASSLGQGREYGYTF,TGCGCCAGCAGCTTGGGACAGGGTAGGGAATATGGCTACACCTTC
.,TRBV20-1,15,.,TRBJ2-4,CSARVRGGVQNIQYF,TGCAGTGCTCGGGTTAGGGGAGGTGTTCAAAACATTCAGTACTTC
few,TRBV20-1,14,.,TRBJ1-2,CSARDDRFNYGYTF,TGCAGTGCTAGAGATGACAGATTTAACTATGGCTACACCTTC
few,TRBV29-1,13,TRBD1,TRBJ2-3,CSTGQVTTDTQYF,TGCAGCACCGGACAGGTCACCACAGATACGCAGTATTTT
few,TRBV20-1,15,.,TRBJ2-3,CSARDNRRIINTQYF,TGCAGTGCTAGAGACAACAGGAGAATTATAAATACGCAGTATTTT
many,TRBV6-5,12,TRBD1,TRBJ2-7,CASSRGTGGWNF,TGTGCCAGCAGTCGCGGGACAGGGGGTTGGAACTTC
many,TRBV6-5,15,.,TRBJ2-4,CASSLILETKNIQYF,TGTGCCAGCAGCCTAATACTAGAGACCAAAAACATTCAGTACTTC
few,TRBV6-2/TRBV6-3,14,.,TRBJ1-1,CASSYEDLNTEAFF,TGTGCCAGCAGTTACGAGGACTTGAACACTGAAGCTTTCTTT
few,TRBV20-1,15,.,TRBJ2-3,CSARTGPILGDTQYF,TGCAGTGCTAGAACCGGACCGATCCTCGGGGATACGCAGTATTTT
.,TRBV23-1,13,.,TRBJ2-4,CASSQGLKNIQYF,TGCGCCAGCAGTCAAGGACTTAAAAACATTCAGTACTTC
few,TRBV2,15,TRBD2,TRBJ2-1,CASIERSGTYNEQFF,TGTGCCAGCATTGAGCGGAGCGGGACCTACAATGAGCAGTTCTTC
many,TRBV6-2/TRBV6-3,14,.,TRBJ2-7,CASREEGRFYEQYF,TGTGCCAGCAGGGAAGAGGGACGGTTCTACGAGCAGTACTTC
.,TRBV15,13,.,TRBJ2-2,CATSLRNTGELFF,TGTGCCACCAGTTTACGGAACACCGGGGAGCTGTTTTTT
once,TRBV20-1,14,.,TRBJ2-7,CSARTELSSYEQYF,TGCAGTGCCCGGACAGAACTTAGCTCCTACGAGCAGTACTTC
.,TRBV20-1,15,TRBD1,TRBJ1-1,CSAKGATTMNTEAFF,TGCAGTGCTAAGGGGGCGACGACCATGAACACTGAAGCTTTCTTT
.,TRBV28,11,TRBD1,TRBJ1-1,CASSLTGGAFF,TGTGCCAGCAGTCTTACAGGGGGGGCTTTCTTT
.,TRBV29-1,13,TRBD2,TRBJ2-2,CSSSGRGTGELFF,TGCAGCTCTAGCGGGAGAGGTACCGGGGAGCTGTTTTTT
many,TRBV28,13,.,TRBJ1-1,CASSEQSWTEAFF,TGTGCCAGCAGTGAACAGTCTTGGACTGAAGCTTTCTTT